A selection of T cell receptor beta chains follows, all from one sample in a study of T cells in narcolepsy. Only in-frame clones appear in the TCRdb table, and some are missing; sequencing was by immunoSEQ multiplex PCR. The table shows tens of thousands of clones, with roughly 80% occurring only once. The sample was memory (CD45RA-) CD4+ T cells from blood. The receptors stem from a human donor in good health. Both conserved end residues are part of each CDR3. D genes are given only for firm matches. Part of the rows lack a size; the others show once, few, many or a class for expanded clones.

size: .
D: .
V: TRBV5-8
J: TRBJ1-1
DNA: TGTGCCAGCAGCTTGGATCGACAGTGGAACACTGAAGCTTTCTTT
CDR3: CASSLDRQWNTEAFF

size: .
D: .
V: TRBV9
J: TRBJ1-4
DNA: TGTGCCAGCAGCGTAGGCCCCGGGAGTGAAAAACTGTTTTTT
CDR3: CASSVGPGSEKLFF

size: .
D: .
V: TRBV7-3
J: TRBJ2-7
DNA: TGTGCCAGCAGCTCCCTCAGGCCCTACGAGCAGTACTTC
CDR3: CASSSLRPYEQYF

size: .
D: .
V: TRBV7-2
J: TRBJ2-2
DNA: TGTGCCAGCAGCTTATATACCGGGGAGCTGTTTTTT
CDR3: CASSLYTGELFF

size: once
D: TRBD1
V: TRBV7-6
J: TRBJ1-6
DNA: TGTGCCAGCAGCTTAACAGGGGGAGGTTCACCCCTCCACTTT
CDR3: CASSLTGGGSPLHF

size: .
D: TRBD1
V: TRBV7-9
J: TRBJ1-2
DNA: TGTGCCAGCAGCCCCGGGACAGGGGAGAATGGCTACACCTTC
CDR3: CASSPGTGENGYTF

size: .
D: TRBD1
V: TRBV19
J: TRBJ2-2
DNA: TGTGCCAGTAGTATGGTTACAGGGGCGGGCGGGGAGCTGTTTTTT
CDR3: CASSMVTGAGGELFF

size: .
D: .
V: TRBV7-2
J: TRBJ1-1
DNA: TGTGCCAGCAGCTCTCTGGGAGGAAGGACTGAAGCTTTCTTT
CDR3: CASSSLGGRTEAFF

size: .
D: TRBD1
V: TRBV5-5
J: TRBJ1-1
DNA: TGTGCCAGCAGCTTGCGTTGGGGACAGACTAACACTGAAGCTTTCTTT
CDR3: CASSLRWGQTNTEAFF

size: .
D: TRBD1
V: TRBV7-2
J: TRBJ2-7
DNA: TGTGCCAGCAGCTCCCTCCCGGGACAGGTCGTCTACGAGCAGTACTTC
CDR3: CASSSLPGQVVYEQYF

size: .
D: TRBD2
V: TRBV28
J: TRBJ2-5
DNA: TGTGCCAGCAGTGCTAGCGGGGGGGGAGAGACCCAGTACTTC
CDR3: CASSASGGGETQYF

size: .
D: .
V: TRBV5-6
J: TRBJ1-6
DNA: TGTGCCAGCAGCGAGGACAGCGGCAATTCACCCCTCCACTTT
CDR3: CASSEDSGNSPLHF

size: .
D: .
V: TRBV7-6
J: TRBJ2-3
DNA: TGTGCCAGCAGCTTAGACGGACCAGGAGATACGCAGTATTTT
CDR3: CASSLDGPGDTQYF

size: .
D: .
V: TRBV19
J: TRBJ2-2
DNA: TGTGCCAGTAGTATAGGAGGGTTGACCGGGGAGCTGTTTTTT
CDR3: CASSIGGLTGELFF

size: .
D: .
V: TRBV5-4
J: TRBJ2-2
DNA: TGTGCCAGCAGCCCCCCAGGGGGGAGGGCCGGGGAGCTGTTTTTT
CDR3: CASSPPGGRAGELFF

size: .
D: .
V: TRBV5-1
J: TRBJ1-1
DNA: TGCGCCAGCAGCTTGGGGAACGGAGACACTGAAGCTTTCTTT
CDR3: CASSLGNGDTEAFF

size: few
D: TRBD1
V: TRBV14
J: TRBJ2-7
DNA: TGTGCCAGCAGCCTACAGGGGGTTACCTACGAGCAGTACTTC
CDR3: CASSLQGVTYEQYF

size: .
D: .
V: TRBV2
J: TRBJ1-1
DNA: TGTGCCAGCAGTGAAGAGTTCGGGGGTACTGAAGCTTTCTTT
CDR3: CASSEEFGGTEAFF

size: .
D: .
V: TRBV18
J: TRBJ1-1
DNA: TGTGCCAGCTCACCGTTGCCAGGGAGCGCTTTGTCGCACACTGAAGCTTTCTTT
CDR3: CASSPLPGSALSHTEAFF

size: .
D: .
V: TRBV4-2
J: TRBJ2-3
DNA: TGTGCCAGCAGCCAAGTCGGAGCGGAAGCCACAGATACGCAGTATTTT
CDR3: CASSQVGAEATDTQYF

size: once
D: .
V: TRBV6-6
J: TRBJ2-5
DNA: TGTGCCAGCGCTGGACGGGGAACGACCCAGTACTTC
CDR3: CASAGRGTTQYF

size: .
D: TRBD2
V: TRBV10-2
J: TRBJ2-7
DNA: TGCGCCAGCAGTCTAGAGGCGGGAGTGGGGAACGAGCAGTACTTC
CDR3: CASSLEAGVGNEQYF

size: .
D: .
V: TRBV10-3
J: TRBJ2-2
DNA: TGTGCCATCAGTGAGATCGGGGAGCTGTTTTTT
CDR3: CAISEIGELFF

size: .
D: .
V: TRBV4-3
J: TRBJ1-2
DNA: TGCGCCAGCAGCCAGGAGCAGGGGCCGTATGGCTACACCTTC
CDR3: CASSQEQGPYGYTF

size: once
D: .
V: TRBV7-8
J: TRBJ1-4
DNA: TGTGCCAGCGATCGGGGGGATGAAAAACTGTTTTTT
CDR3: CASDRGDEKLFF

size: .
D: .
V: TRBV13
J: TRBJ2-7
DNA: TGTGCCAGCAGCAACAGCCGAGGAAGCTACGAGCAGTACTTC
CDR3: CASSNSRGSYEQYF

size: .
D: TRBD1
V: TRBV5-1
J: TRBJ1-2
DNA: TGCGCCAGCAGCTCTACAGGGGGCGCAGGGGGCTACACCTTC
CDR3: CASSSTGGAGGYTF

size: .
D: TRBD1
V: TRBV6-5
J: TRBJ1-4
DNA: TGTGCCAGCAGTTACTCAGGGACAGGGGAGGAAAAACTGTTTTTT
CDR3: CASSYSGTGEEKLFF

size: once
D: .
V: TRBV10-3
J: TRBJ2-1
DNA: TGTGCCATCAGTGGCGGGCAGGGTCCCTACAATGAGCAGTTCTTC
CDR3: CAISGGQGPYNEQFF

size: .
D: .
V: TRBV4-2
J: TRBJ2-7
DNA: TGTGCCAGCAGCCAAGATATGGCCCTCCGGCCCTACGAGCAGTACTTC
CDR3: CASSQDMALRPYEQYF

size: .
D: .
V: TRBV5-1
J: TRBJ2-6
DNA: TGCGCCAGCAGCCCCACGGAGTCTGGGGCCAACGTCCTGACTTTC
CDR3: CASSPTESGANVLTF

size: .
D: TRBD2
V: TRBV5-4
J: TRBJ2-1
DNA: TGTGCCAGCAGCCCGGGGACTAGCGGCAGGGGGGAGCAGTTCTTC
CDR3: CASSPGTSGRGEQFF

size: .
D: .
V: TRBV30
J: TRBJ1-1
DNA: TGTGCCTGGGTACCTAAGGCGAACACTGAAGCTTTCTTT
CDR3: CAWVPKANTEAFF

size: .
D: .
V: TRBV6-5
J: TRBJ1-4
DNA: TGTGCCAGCACCCAGTCACAGGTCTTGGGTGAAAAACTGTTTTTT
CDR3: CASTQSQVLGEKLFF

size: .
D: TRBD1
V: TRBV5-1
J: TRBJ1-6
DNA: TGCGCCAGCAGCTTGGAAGCCGGGACAGGGGGCTTCAATTCACCCCTCCACTTT
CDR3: CASSLEAGTGGFNSPLHF

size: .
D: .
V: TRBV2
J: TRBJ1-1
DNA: TGTGCCAGCAACGGTGGGACTCGGAGCACTGAAGCTTTCTTT
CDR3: CASNGGTRSTEAFF

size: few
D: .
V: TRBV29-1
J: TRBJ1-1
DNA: TGCAGCGGGTTGAACACTGAAGCTTTCTTT
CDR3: CSGLNTEAFF

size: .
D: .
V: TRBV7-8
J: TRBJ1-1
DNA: TGTGCCAGCAGCTTCAGGGGACGCGCAGAAGCTTTCTTT
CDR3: CASSFRGRAEAFF

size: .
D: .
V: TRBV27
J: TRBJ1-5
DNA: TGTGCCAGCAGTCCGATAGGGACACATAATCAGCCCCAGCATTTT
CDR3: CASSPIGTHNQPQHF